A single sample is the source of the 15 T cell receptor beta chains below, sequenced in a study of blood T cell repertoires in COVID-19. The data were produced by immunoSEQ multiplex PCR, yet TCRdb's version contains in-frame clones alone and is incomplete. The repertoire holds some 200,000 clones, with around nine tenths as singletons. What was sequenced was peripheral blood. These receptors all stem from a man between 18 and 29 years old with active or convalescent COVID-19.

V and J are TRBV29-1 and TRBJ2-7, with 7 bases fitting TRBD1. Germline-derived CDR1 and CDR2 are SQVTM and ANQGSEA. This CDR3 has 14 amino acids. V lost 5 bases, J lost 6 bases, and 13 bases stayed unmatched. Here the CDR3 DNA reads TGCAGCGTTTCGTCCGGGACAGTATCGGGCGAGCAGTACTTC. Translation: CSVSSGTVSGEQYF.

The chain combines TRBV15 with TRBJ2-3, with D possibly TRBD2 on 5 matching bases. Trimming pared 3 bases from V and 7 bases from J, leaving 20 bases between. The CDR3 runs to 16 residues. Germline V CDR1 and CDR2: LNHNV, YYDKDF (reference sequence). The CDR3 sequence: CATSRFAALAQNTQYF. CDR3 in DNA: TGTGCCACCAGCAGGTTTGCGGCGCTAGCTCAGAATACGCAGTATTTT.

The chain couples TRBV24-1 to TRBJ2-3; possibly TRBD1 for D (6 bases). Germline lookup yields CDR1 KGHDR and CDR2 SFDVKD. Trimming removed 9 bases at V and 7 bases at J, with 16 bases between. This CDR3 has 13 residues. CDR3 sequence reads: CATARGTHNTQYF. In DNA form, the CDR3 reads TGTGCCACCGCCCGTGGGACACACAATACGCAGTATTTT.

This sequence joins TRBV4-3 and TRBJ2-3; no clear D. Per the germline V gene, CDR1 is LGHNA and CDR2 is YSLEER. The CDR3 loop spans 15 amino acids. Trimming removed 0 bases at V and 2 bases at J, with 9 bases between. The CDR3 protein is CASSQDLQFTDTQYF. CDR3 DNA sequence: TGCGCCAGCAGCCAAGATTTACAGTTCACAGATACGCAGTATTTT.

The CDR3 DNA is TGTGCCAGCAGCCAAGGGACAGGAGGTTTCAATGAGCAGTTCTTC. Protein product: CASSQGTGGFNEQFF. The V gene is TRBV14, the J gene TRBJ2-1; TRBD1 aligns across 7 bases. J gave up 6 bases and V 1 base, and 6 bases lay outside the gene matches. The CDR3 length is 15 residues. Germline V CDR1 and CDR2: SGHDN, FVKESK.

The chain combines TRBV27 with TRBJ1-5; D not certain. Per germline, CDR1 MNHEY and CDR2 SMNVEV (reference sequence). The CDR3 has 12 residues. Trimming left V 3 bases short and J 3 bases short, with 3 bases between. CDR3 DNA: TGTGCCAGCAGTTTCTACAATCAGCCCCAGCATTTT. Amino acids: CASSFYNQPQHF.

The V gene is TRBV3-1 (or the pseudogene TRBV3-2), the J gene TRBJ2-7; TRBD1 matches 12 bases. This CDR3 has 16 amino acids. The germline V gene encodes CDR1 LGHDT and CDR2 YNNKEL (reference sequence). J was trimmed by 9 bases and V by 5 bases; bases with no gene match: 14. CDR3 protein: CASSKGTGTGGFGQYF. CDR3 DNA: TGTGCCAGCAGCAAAGGGACAGGGACAGGGGGCTTCGGGCAGTACTTC.

The CDR3 spells CASSLGQGAGTNEKLFF. Here the CDR3 DNA reads TGTGCCAGCAGCTTGGGACAGGGGGCCGGAACTAATGAAAAACTGTTTTTT. J is TRBJ1-4 and V is TRBV5-5; TRBD1 matches at 10 bases. Per germline, CDR1 SGHKS and CDR2 YYEKEE (reference sequence). Trimming removed 0 bases from V and 1 base from J; junction bases left unmatched: 3. This CDR3 contains 17 residues. Full variable domain (outside the CDR3, taken from reference TRBV5-5 and TRBJ1-4): DAGVTQSPTHLIKTRGQQVTLRCSPISGHKSVSWYQQVLGQGPQFIFQYYEKEERGRGNFPDRFSARQFPNYSSELNVNALLLGDSALYLCASSLGQGAGTNEKLFFGSGTQLSVL.

The CDR3 region is CASTLGGRNTGELFF. CDR3 nucleotides: TGTGCCAGCACCCTTGGGGGGAGGAACACCGGGGAGCTGTTTTTT. This rearrangement joins TRBV7-3 to TRBJ2-2; D may be TRBD2 (6 bases). Germline CDR1 SGHTA, CDR2 FQGTGA. Trimming stripped 7 bases from V and 1 base from J, with 13 bases between. This CDR3 contains 15 residues.

The J gene is TRBJ2-5, the V gene TRBV24-1; 8 bases agree with TRBD2. The V gene end was trimmed by 0 bases and the J gene end by 2 bases; junction bases not matched to a gene: 4. CDR1 and CDR2 from the germline V gene are KGHDR and SFDVKD. The CDR3 extends over 16 amino acids. CDR3 sequence reads: CATSDLAGGGQETQYF. The CDR3 nucleotides read TGTGCCACCAGTGATTTGGCGGGGGGTGGGCAAGAGACCCAGTACTTC.

This chain's CDR3 is CASRGRLNTEAFF. As DNA, the CDR3 is TGTGCTAGCAGGGGACGGTTGAACACTGAAGCTTTCTTT. The V and J genes are TRBV30 and TRBJ1-1; D may be TRBD1 (6 bases). This CDR3 has 13 amino acids. Germline CDR1 GTSNPN, CDR2 SVGIG (reference sequence).

The chain uses TRBV5-6 and TRBJ1-3; 7 bases map to TRBD1. This CDR3 is 15 amino acids long. Germline loops: CDR1 SGHDT, CDR2 YYEEEE. V gave up 4 bases and J gave up 1 base; unmatched junction bases: 5. CDR3: CASSGGQKSGNTIYF. CDR3 sequence (DNA): TGTGCCAGCAGCGGGGGACAGAAGTCTGGAAACACCATATATTTT.

This clone has just a few counts. The chain carries TRBV11-2 and TRBJ2-7; TRBD1 matches 9 bases. The germline V gene encodes CDR1 SGHAT and CDR2 FQNNGV. The CDR3 covers 14 residues. With 5 bases clipped from V and 3 bases from J, the junction kept 5 bases outside the gene matches. In nucleotides, the CDR3 is TGTGCCAGCAGCCGTGGGACAGGGTACTACGAGCAGTACGTC. The encoded protein is CASSRGTGYYEQYV.

This clone was picked up many times. The chain combines TRBV2 with TRBJ2-2, with unresolved D. V lost 1 base and J lost 2, with 2 bases in between. The CDR3 has 13 amino acids. Germline lookup yields CDR1 SNHLY and CDR2 FYNNEI. The chain's CDR3 is CASSEVNTGELFF. CDR3 nucleotides: TGTGCCAGCAGTGAAGTAAACACCGGGGAGCTGTTTTTT.

This clone has a single count. The V call is TRBV28, the J call TRBJ2-3, with 12 bases lining up with TRBD2. This CDR3 is built from 17 residues. The V and J ends lost 2 bases and 6 bases, in that order; junction bases with no gene match: 9. The germline gives CDR1 MDHEN, CDR2 SYDVKM. The CDR3 here is CASSLRPSGGARDTQYF. The DNA of the CDR3 is TGTGCCAGCAGTTTAAGGCCTAGCGGGGGGGCCCGGGATACGCAGTATTTT. Combining the CDR3 with reference TRBV28 and TRBJ2-3 gives the whole variable domain DVKVTQSSRYLVKRTGEKVFLECVQDMDHENMFWYRQDPGLGLRLIYFSYDVKMKEKGDIPEGYSVSREKKERFSLILESASTNQTSMYLCASSLRPSGGARDTQYFGPGTRLTVL.